This TCR beta chain was found in a study of CD8+ T cells in alopecia areata. In this sample, this clone turned up a few times. Extracted RNA was reverse transcribed into cDNA, the sequencing template. Data came from immunoSEQ multiplex PCR; TCRdb stores just in-frame clones and leaves some out. Of 20,000 to 30,000 clones listed, under 60% are singletons. Trimming stripped 1 base from V and 5 bases from J, with 17 bases between. Germline-derived CDR1 and CDR2 are SEHNR and FQNEAQ (reference sequence). The length of the CDR3 is 16 residues. The sequenced sample was NKG2D-high CD8+ T cells sorted from blood. This receptor was identified in a human donor with alopecia areata. The chain couples TRBV7-9 to TRBJ2-5; D remains ambiguous. CDR3 coding DNA: TGTGCCAGCAGCTTAGAAACCGTCGGGTTTGTGGAGACCCAGTACTTC. Protein sequence: CASSLETVGFVETQYF.